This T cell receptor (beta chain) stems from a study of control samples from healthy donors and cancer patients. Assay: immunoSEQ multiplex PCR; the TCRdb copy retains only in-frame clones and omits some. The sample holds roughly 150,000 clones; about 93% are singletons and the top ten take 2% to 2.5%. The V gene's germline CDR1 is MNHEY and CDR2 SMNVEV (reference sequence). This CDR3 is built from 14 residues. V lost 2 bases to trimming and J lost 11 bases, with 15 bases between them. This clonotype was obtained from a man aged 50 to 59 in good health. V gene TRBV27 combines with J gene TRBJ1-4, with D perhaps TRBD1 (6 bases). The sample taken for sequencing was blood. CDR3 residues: CASSLGGPFWKLFF. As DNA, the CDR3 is TGTGCCAGCAGTTTAGGGGGCCCGTTTTGGAAACTGTTTTTT.